The 30 T cell receptor beta chains below come from one sample, sequenced in a study of cytomegalovirus exposure and HLA in healthy donors (dated by TCRdb to the late 2010s). Library method: the immunoSEQ multiplex PCR assay. For the multiplex PCR, a mixture combining 60 forward primers for TCR Vbeta segments and 13 reverse primers for TCR Jbeta segments was used. TCRdb carries this immuneACCESS record with in-frame sequences only. Its versions omit some clonotypes, under half of them owing to an unresolved V gene in the studies checked, with the rest unexplained. The sample yields approximately 90,000 clones; over 70% were counted once. Less than 4% of the sample rests with the top ten. Sequences were obtained from PBMCs. These TCRs come from a man aged 40-49 years in good health and CMV-seronegative.

This clone was found a few times. The chain uses TRBV5-6 and TRBJ2-2; 7 bases match TRBD1. V lost 6 bases and J lost 3; bases outside the gene matches: 8. This CDR3 is 15 amino acids long. Germline loops: CDR1 SGHDT, CDR2 YYEEEE. CDR3 sequence reads: CASIRQGEDTGELFF. CDR3 DNA: TGTGCCAGCATCAGACAGGGCGAGGACACCGGGGAGCTGTTTTTT.

In this sample, this clone turned up once. The V gene is TRBV19, the J gene TRBJ2-5; 8 bases agree with TRBD1. Germline V CDR1 and CDR2: LNHDA, SQIVND (reference sequence). V was clipped by 5 bases and J by 5 bases; unmatched bases: 4. The CDR3 sequence is 13 residues long. CDR3 DNA: TGTGCCAGTAGTCCAGGGGGCCAGGAGACCCAGTACTTC. Protein: CASSPGGQETQYF.

V gene TRBV27 combines with J gene TRBJ1-4; 7 bases line up with TRBD1. CDR3 length equals 18 residues. The J segment lost 0 bases and the V segment lost 3 bases, leaving 10 bases of the junction unmatched. In germline, CDR1 is MNHEY, CDR2 SMNVEV (reference sequence). CDR3 region: CASSFQNLGQATNEKLFF. The CDR3 bases are TGTGCCAGCAGTTTCCAGAACCTTGGACAGGCAACTAATGAAAAACTGTTTTTT.

The chain recombines TRBV9 with TRBJ1-1; D is uncertain. V was trimmed by 4 bases and J by 1 base, leaving 8 bases between them. The CDR3 spans 13 residues. The germline V gene encodes CDR1 SGDLS and CDR2 YYNGEE. The CDR3 sequence: CASSPGPNTEAFF. The CDR3 nucleotides are TGTGCCAGCAGCCCCGGTCCGAACACTGAAGCTTTCTTT.

This clone was observed a handful of times. The chain couples TRBV9 to TRBJ1-1; TRBD1 agrees at 8 bases. The J segment lost 1 base and the V segment lost 3 bases, leaving 5 bases of the junction unmatched. CDR3 length: 15 amino acids. The germline CDR1 and CDR2 sequences are SGDLS and YYNGEE. For the CDR3, the DNA is TGTGCCAGCAGCGCCGGACAGGGACCGAACACTGAAGCTTTCTTT. Translation gives CASSAGQGPNTEAFF.

The V gene is TRBV7-3, the J gene TRBJ2-1; the match to TRBD2 covers 12 bases. The CDR3 has 17 amino acids. Trimming at V came to 1 base and at J to 9 bases, leaving 10 bases not matched to a gene. CDR1 and CDR2 from the germline V gene are SGHTA and FQGTGA. In DNA, the CDR3 is TGTGCCAGCAGCTTAAGGGCTAGCGGGGGGGCGTTACGTGAGCAGTTCTTC. This translates into CASSLRASGGALREQFF. Drawing the rest from reference TRBV7-3 and TRBJ2-1, the complete variable domain is GAGVSQTPSNKVTEKGKYVELRCDPISGHTALYWYRQSLGQGPEFLIYFQGTGAADDSGLPNDRFFAVRPEGSVSTLKIQRTERGDSAVYLCASSLRASGGALREQFFGPGTRLTVL.

This chain connects TRBV7-2 to TRBJ2-5; 11 bases line up with TRBD2. The J call may be wrong; the DNA end is better matched by TRBJ2-7. CDR1 is SGHTA and CDR2 is FQGNSA in the germline V gene. The CDR3 contains 14 residues. The CDR3 DNA sequence: TGTGCCAGCAGCGGGACTAGCGGCTCCTACGAGCAGTACTTC. Its protein product is CASSGTSGSYEQYF.

This chain uses TRBV29-1 with TRBJ2-7; the D gene is possibly TRBD1 (6 bases). CDR1 is SQVTM, CDR2 ANQGSEA, per germline. Deletions cut 1 base from V and 4 bases from J, with 8 bases between. The CDR3 length is 12 residues. CDR3 in amino acids: CSVEVQGYEQYF. DNA for the CDR3: TGCAGCGTTGAAGTACAGGGTTACGAGCAGTACTTC.

The V call is TRBV7-2, the J call TRBJ1-4, with unresolved D. The CDR3 is 17 amino acids. Germline V gene lookup returns CDR1 SGHTA and CDR2 FQGNSA. Trimming cost V 2 bases and J 4 bases, with 17 bases left between them. The CDR3, as DNA: TGTGCCAGCAGCTTATTCGGGGATCGGTTCGGTAATGAAAAACTGTTTTTT. Its translation is CASSLFGDRFGNEKLFF.

The rearrangement joins TRBV7-2 to TRBJ2-2, with D possibly TRBD1 on 6 matching bases. Germline CDR1 is SGHTA and CDR2 is FQGNSA. This CDR3 is built from 14 residues. V lost 6 bases and J 2 bases, leaving 10 bases between the germline ends. In nucleotides, the CDR3 is TGTGCCAGCAGGCCGGGACATAACACCGGGGAGCTGTTTTTT. It encodes CASRPGHNTGELFF. The full variable domain, with the rest looked up from reference TRBV7-2 and TRBJ2-2, is GAGVSQSPSNKVTEKGKDVELRCDPISGHTALYWYRQSLGQGLEFLIYFQGNSAPDKSGLPSDRFSAERTGGSVSTLTIQRTQQEDSAVYLCASRPGHNTGELFFGEGSRLTVL.

There are a few counts of this clone. The genes are TRBV10-3 and TRBJ1-2, with 7 bases lining up with TRBD1. V dropped 2 bases and J dropped 3; count of bases not matched to a gene: 15. The CDR3 runs to 18 residues. From germline, CDR1 is ENHRY and CDR2 SYGVKD. This chain's CDR3 is CAISEVTDRTPLHYGYTF. DNA for the CDR3: TGTGCCATCAGTGAGGTAACGGACAGGACCCCTCTCCACTATGGCTACACCTTC.

This rearrangement joins TRBV2 to TRBJ2-7; D may be TRBD1 (5 bases). Germline V CDR1 and CDR2: SNHLY, FYNNEI. The CDR3 is 11 residues long. V lost 5 bases to trimming and J lost 4 bases, with 6 bases between them. CDR3 DNA: TGTGCCAGCAGTCAGGGTTACGAGCAGTACTTC. It yields the protein CASSQGYEQYF. Full variable domain (missing parts from reference TRBV2 and TRBJ2-7): EPEVTQTPSHQVTQMGQEVILRCVPISNHLYFYWYRQILGQKVEFLVSFYNNEISEKSEIFDDQFSVERPDGSNFTLKIRSTKLEDSAMYFCASSQGYEQYFGPGTRLTVT.

The genes are TRBV7-9 and TRBJ2-7, with D perhaps matching TRBD2 (5 bases). Germline V gene sequence: CDR1 SEHNR, CDR2 FQNEAQ (reference sequence). The CDR3 is 13 amino acids. Trimming removed 2 bases from V and 7 bases from J, with 12 bases in between. The CDR3 coding sequence is TGTGCCAGCAGCTTAAACGAGAGGAGGGAGCAGTACTTC. Translated, it gives CASSLNERREQYF.

This sequence joins TRBV5-5 and TRBJ2-3; D remains ambiguous. CDR3 size: 12 residues. Trimming removed 6 bases from V and 5 bases from J, with 10 bases in between. Per germline, CDR1 SGHKS and CDR2 YYEKEE (reference sequence). CDR3 region: CASKFGVDTQYF. DNA of the CDR3: TGTGCCAGCAAGTTTGGAGTAGATACGCAGTATTTT.

This chain connects TRBV27 to TRBJ2-7; tentatively, D is TRBD1 (5 bases). The germline gives CDR1 MNHEY, CDR2 SMNVEV (reference sequence). The V end lost 3 bases, the J end lost 4 bases, and 10 bases lay between the germline ends. The CDR3 spans 13 residues. The CDR3 bases are TGTGCCAGCAGTTTTACAGGAGATTACGAGCAGTACTTC. It specifies CASSFTGDYEQYF.

V usage is TRBV12-1 and J usage is TRBJ2-4; the table's D call TRBD1 went unverified against the DNA. TRBV12-1 is flagged as a pseudogene. This CDR3 has 14 amino acids. Written as DNA, the CDR3 is TGTGCCAGCAGCATACAGGGAGCCAAAAACATTCAGTACTTC. This gives the protein CASSIQGAKNIQYF.

V gene TRBV7-9 combines with J gene TRBJ2-3; TRBD1 agrees at 11 bases. Per the germline V gene, CDR1 is SEHNR and CDR2 is FQNEAQ (reference sequence). There are 15 residues in the CDR3. V trimming: 3 bases; J trimming: 3 bases; junction bases outside the gene matches: 2. The chain's CDR3 is CASSFGTGGTDTQYF. In nucleotides, the CDR3 is TGTGCCAGCAGCTTTGGGACAGGGGGTACAGATACGCAGTATTTT.

J is TRBJ2-7 and V is TRBV18; 8 nucleotides align to TRBD1. This CDR3 has 14 residues. Germline V lookup: CDR1 KGHSH, CDR2 LQKENI. V shed 5 bases, J shed 3 bases, and the junction held 6 bases outside the gene matches. The CDR3, as DNA: TGTGCCAGCTCAGATCGACAGGGGATCTACGAGCAGTACTTC. As protein: CASSDRQGIYEQYF.

The chain has TRBV11-1 and TRBJ2-3; the D gene is possibly TRBD1 (7 bases). The germline V gene has CDR1 SGHAT and CDR2 FQDESV (reference sequence). This CDR3 contains 17 residues. V was cut by 1 base and J by 5 bases, with 19 bases left in between. The CDR3 reads CASSLDQLRGRGDTQYF. The CDR3 DNA is TGTGCCAGCAGCTTAGATCAGTTAAGGGGGCGGGGAGATACGCAGTATTTT. The whole variable domain, remainder taken from reference TRBV11-1 and TRBJ2-3, is EAEVAQSPRYKITEKSQAVAFWCDPISGHATLYWYRQILGQGPELLVQFQDESVVDDSQLPKDRFSAERLKGVDSTLKIQPAELGDSAMYLCASSLDQLRGRGDTQYFGPGTRLTVL.

The chain carries TRBV30 and TRBJ2-7; D is perhaps TRBD1 (6 bases). Germline lookup yields CDR1 GTSNPN and CDR2 SVGIG (reference sequence). Trimming shortened V by 2 bases and J by 2 bases, and 13 bases separated the two germline ends. The CDR3 length is 14 residues. CDR3 nucleotides: TGTGCCTGGAGTACCCCACCAGGGGCCTACGAGCAGTACTTC. This codes for CAWSTPPGAYEQYF.

The V gene is TRBV9, the J gene TRBJ2-3; possible D gene TRBD1, 6 bases. The germline V gene has CDR1 SGDLS and CDR2 YYNGEE. This CDR3 comprises 16 residues. The V end was cut by 2 bases, the J end by 0 bases, with 13 bases between. This chain's CDR3 is CASSVMDSISTDTQYF. The DNA for the CDR3 is TGTGCCAGCAGCGTTATGGACAGCATTAGCACAGATACGCAGTATTTT.

J is TRBJ1-4 and V is TRBV7-8, with D possibly being TRBD1 (5 bases). The length of the CDR3 is 17 residues. With 5 bases removed from V and 3 bases from J, the gap between germline ends came to 19 bases. Germline CDR1 and CDR2: SGHVS and FQNEAQ. The CDR3 sequence is CASSRNPPREANEKLFF. CDR3 sequence (DNA): TGTGCCAGCAGCCGCAACCCCCCCAGGGAGGCTAATGAAAAACTGTTTTTT.

The chain joins TRBV28 to TRBJ2-1, with 9 bases lining up with TRBD1. The CDR3 spans 15 residues. The V gene's germline CDR1 is MDHEN and CDR2 SYDVKM. The V and J ends lost 3 bases and 6 bases, in that order; junction bases with no gene match: 6. This CDR3 is CASSFYGTGSNEQFF. In nucleotides, the CDR3 is TGTGCCAGCAGTTTCTATGGGACAGGGTCCAATGAGCAGTTCTTC.

The chain has TRBV30 and TRBJ1-5; 8 bases line up with TRBD1. The CDR3 is made up of 14 amino acids. Per the germline V gene, CDR1 is GTSNPN and CDR2 is SVGIG (reference sequence). Losses at the gene ends were 2 bases for V and 6 bases for J; bases not matched to a gene: 6. CDR3 in amino acids: CAWSPDRDSQPQHF. CDR3 DNA sequence: TGTGCCTGGAGTCCGGACAGGGACAGTCAGCCCCAGCATTTT. Full variable domain (missing parts from reference TRBV30 and TRBJ1-5): SQTIHQWPATLVQPVGSPLSLECTVEGTSNPNLYWYRQAAGRGLQLLFYSVGIGQISSEVPQNLSASRPQDRQFILSSKKLLLSDSGFYLCAWSPDRDSQPQHFGDGTRLSIL.

The V gene is TRBV4-3, the J gene TRBJ1-1; perhaps TRBD1 as D (6 bases). V lost 0 bases and J 5 bases, leaving 13 bases between the germline ends. The germline V gene encodes CDR1 LGHNA and CDR2 YSLEER. The CDR3 covers 15 residues. The CDR3 here is CASSQDRGGGTEAFF. The CDR3 coding sequence is TGCGCCAGCAGCCAAGATAGGGGGGGTGGGACTGAAGCTTTCTTT.

This sequence joins TRBV4-2 and TRBJ2-3; TRBD2 matches at 11 bases. The V and J ends lost 1 base and 4 bases, in that order; junction bases with no gene match: 4. Germline CDR1 reads LGHNA; CDR2 reads YNFKEQ. The CDR3 has 16 residues. The CDR3 spells CASSQGLAGGADTQYF. In nucleotides, the CDR3 is TGTGCCAGCAGCCAAGGCCTAGCGGGGGGAGCAGATACGCAGTATTTT.

The chain joins TRBV25-1 to TRBJ2-7; a possible D gene is TRBD2 (5 bases). The V end was cut by 3 bases, the J end by 6 bases, with 6 bases between. This CDR3 comprises 11 residues. Germline V CDR1 and CDR2: MGHDK, SYGVNS. CDR3 DNA: TGTGCCAGCAGTGACCGGGGCGAGCAGTACTTC. The encoded protein is CASSDRGEQYF.

The genes are TRBV19 and TRBJ1-5; TRBD1 might be the D (5 bases). Trimming cost V 1 base and J 6 bases, with 16 bases left between them. The germline V gene has CDR1 LNHDA and CDR2 SQIVND (reference sequence). There are 16 residues in the CDR3. The CDR3 reads CASSIVGLRKGQPQHF. CDR3 nucleotide sequence: TGTGCCAGTAGTATAGTGGGGCTTAGGAAGGGTCAGCCCCAGCATTTT. Full variable domain (missing parts from reference TRBV19 and TRBJ1-5): DGGITQSPKYLFRKEGQNVTLSCEQNLNHDAMYWYRQDPGQGLRLIYYSQIVNDFQKGDIAEGYSVSREKKESFPLTVTSAQKNPTAFYLCASSIVGLRKGQPQHFGDGTRLSIL.

This chain connects TRBV6-4 to TRBJ1-2, with 7 bases identical to TRBD1. The CDR3 loop spans 16 amino acids. V lost 6 bases, J lost 5 bases, and 15 bases stayed unmatched. Germline V gene data show CDR1 as MRHNA and CDR2 as SNTAGT. The CDR3 sequence: CASRTDRARPLYGYTF. CDR3 in DNA: TGTGCCAGCAGAACCGACAGGGCCCGTCCGCTATATGGCTACACCTTC.

V gene TRBV6-1 combines with J gene TRBJ1-2, with D maybe TRBD1 (6 bases). The V gene's germline CDR1 is MNHNS and CDR2 SASEGT. Trimming left V 5 bases short and J 2 bases short, with 12 bases between. The CDR3 totals 14 residues. The CDR3 here is CASSLQGDNYGYTF. In DNA, the CDR3 is TGTGCCAGCAGTTTACAGGGAGACAACTATGGCTACACCTTC.